This TCR beta chain is from a study of blood T cell repertoires in COVID-19. Trimming at V came to 2 bases and at J to 0 bases, leaving 1 base not matched to a gene. The CDR3 consists of 15 residues. CDR1 MNHEY and CDR2 SMNVEV come from the germline V gene (reference sequence). Profiling relied on immunoSEQ multiplex PCR, and the TCRdb table lists in-frame clones only, not all of them. Here the sample spans about 150,000 clones, roughly 89% being singletons. The chain recombines TRBV27 with TRBJ2-7; 10 bases match TRBD2. The receptor was isolated from a woman in her forties or fifties with active or convalescent COVID-19. The source material was peripheral blood. The CDR3 DNA reads as TGTGCCAGCAGTTTAACTAGCGGGGACTCCTACGAGCAGTACTTC. Amino acid sequence: CASSLTSGDSYEQYF.